The clone carrying this T cell receptor (beta chain) has a handful of counts. The antigen is unknown. The data are from a study of T cell repertoires in cytomegalovirus infection. TCRdb reanalysed the reads using MiXCR and keeps one entry per CDR3 protein. The sample lists hundreds of thousands of distinct CDR3 sequences; 25% to 40% were seen once. Sequences were derived from cultured CD8+ T cells from PBMCs, sampled from culture after CMV antigen stimulation. This clonotype originated in a human donor in good health (CMV status not recorded). Some clones in this sample may be carry-over from other donors' samples.

The CDR3 spells CASSLVQGRGDTQYF. The CDR3, as DNA: TGTGCCAGCAGCTTAGTGCAGGGGAGGGGAGATACGCAGTATTTT. V and J are TRBV7-8 and TRBJ2-3; tentative D call: TRBD2 (7 bases). CDR3 size: 15 residues. V shed 1 base and J shed 5 bases, with 13 bases lying between them. CDR1 is SGHVS, CDR2 FQNEAQ, per germline.